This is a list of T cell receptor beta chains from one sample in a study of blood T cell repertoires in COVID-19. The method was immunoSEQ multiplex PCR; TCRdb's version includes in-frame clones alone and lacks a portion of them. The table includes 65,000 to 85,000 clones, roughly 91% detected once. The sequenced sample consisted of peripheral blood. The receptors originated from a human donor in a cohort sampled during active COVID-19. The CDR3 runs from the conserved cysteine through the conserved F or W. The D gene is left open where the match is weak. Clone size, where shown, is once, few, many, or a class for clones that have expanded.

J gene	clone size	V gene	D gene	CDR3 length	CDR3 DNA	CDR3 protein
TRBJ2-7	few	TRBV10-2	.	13	TGCGCCAGCAGGGGCTACCGCACCTACGAGCAGTACTTC	CASRGYRTYEQYF
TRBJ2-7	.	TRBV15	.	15	TGTGCCACCAGCAGTGGGGACGGAGGGTTTGACGAGCAGTACTTC	CATSSGDGGFDEQYF
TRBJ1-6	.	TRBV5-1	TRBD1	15	TGCGCCAGCAGCTTAATTTGGGACAGAGGGTCACCCCTCCACTTT	CASSLIWDRGSPLHF
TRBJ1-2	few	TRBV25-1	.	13	TGTGCCAGCAGTGAATTTGGTCAGAATGGCTACACCTTC	CASSEFGQNGYTF
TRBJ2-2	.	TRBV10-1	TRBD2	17	TGCGCCAGCAGTGACCGACTAGCGGGGGGGCGTACCGGGGAGCTGTTTTTT	CASSDRLAGGRTGELFF
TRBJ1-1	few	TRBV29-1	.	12	TGCAGCGTTGCGAGGGCGGGGACTGAAGCTTTCTTT	CSVARAGTEAFF
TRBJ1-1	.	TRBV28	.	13	TGTGCCAGCACCAAACCAGGGGACACTGAAGCTTTCTTT	CASTKPGDTEAFF
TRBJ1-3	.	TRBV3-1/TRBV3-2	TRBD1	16	TGTGCCAGCAGCCGGGACAGGGTTAGCTCTGGAAACACCATATATTTT	CASSRDRVSSGNTIYF
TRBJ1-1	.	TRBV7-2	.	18	TGTGCCAGCAGCTTAGATAGAGGGTGGGGGGGACTGAACACTGAAGCTTTCTTT	CASSLDRGWGGLNTEAFF
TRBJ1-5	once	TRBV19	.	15	TGTGCCAGTAGGGAACGGAGGGGCCTTAATCAGCCCCAGCATTTT	CASRERRGLNQPQHF
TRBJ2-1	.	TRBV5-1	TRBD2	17	TGCGCCAGCAGCACAGGGACTAGCGGGAGTTTTTACAATGAGCAGTTCTTC	CASSTGTSGSFYNEQFF
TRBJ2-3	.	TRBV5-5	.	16	TGTGCCAGCAGCTTGGGACTTTCCCACAACACAGATACGCAGTATTTT	CASSLGLSHNTDTQYF
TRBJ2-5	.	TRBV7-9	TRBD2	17	TGTGCCAGCAGCTTAGTGGCTAGCGGGGGAGTCCAAGAGACCCAGTACTTC	CASSLVASGGVQETQYF
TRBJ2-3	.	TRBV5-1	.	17	TGCGCCAGCAGCTCGGGCACAGGGCACTCCGGCACGGATACGCAGTATTTT	CASSSGTGHSGTDTQYF
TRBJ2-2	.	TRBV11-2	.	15	TGTGCCAGCAGCTCCCAGACTAGATTGGCCGGGGAGCTGTTTTTT	CASSSQTRLAGELFF
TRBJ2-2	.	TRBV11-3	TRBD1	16	TGTGCCAGCAGCTACGGCAGGGGGCCGGGCACCGGGGAGCTGTTTTTT	CASSYGRGPGTGELFF
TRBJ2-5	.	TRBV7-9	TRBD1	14	TGTGCCAGCAGCTCGACAGGGGGCCGCGAGACCCAGTACTTC	CASSSTGGRETQYF
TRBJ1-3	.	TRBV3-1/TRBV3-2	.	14	TGTGCCAGCAGCCAGCTATACTCTGGAAACACCATATATTTT	CASSQLYSGNTIYF
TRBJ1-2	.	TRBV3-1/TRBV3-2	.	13	TGTGCCAGCAGCGAGGGTTACGGATATGGCTACACCTTC	CASSEGYGYGYTF
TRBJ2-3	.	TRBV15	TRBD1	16	TGTGCCACCAGCAGAGAGGGACAGGGGGCAGGGGATACGCAGTATTTT	CATSREGQGAGDTQYF
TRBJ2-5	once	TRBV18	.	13	TGTGCCAGCTCACCAGGGGCCCAAGAGACCCAGTACTTC	CASSPGAQETQYF
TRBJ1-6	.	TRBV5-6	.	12	TGTGCCAGCAGCTCCGATCTCTTAGCCCTCCACTTT	CASSSDLLALHF